The clone carrying this T cell receptor beta chain showed up many times. As yet, its antigen is unknown. Using RNA transcripts as the source, TCR beta CDR3 regions were amplified. The HTBI primer set served for first-round RT-PCR of the TCR CDR3. Using its own MiXCR run on the multiplex PCR reads, TCRdb lists one record per CDR3 protein. The table has some 600,000 distinct CDR3 sequences, approximately 15% seen once. This record comes from a study of T cells in Graves' hyperthyroidism and ophthalmopathy. The overall study: Sampling of peripheral blood happened at initial diagnosis, prior to any treatment. Study-level findings and limits: Peripheral blood also featured most of the thyroid clonotypes expanded above 0.001. The model anticipated ophthalmopathy a median 6.5 months pre-onset. Ophthalmopathy stood apart from stable hyperthyroidism in a 13 V-J model.

Germline-derived CDR1 and CDR2 are SEHNR and FQNEAQ (reference sequence). The CDR3 is 14 residues long. Trimming took off 6 bases at V and 3 bases at J, with 11 bases between the two ends. This chain connects TRBV7-9 to TRBJ2-2; D ambiguous. The clonotype originates from a woman in her twenties or thirties with Graves' hyperthyroidism that later progressed to Graves' ophthalmopathy. Sequencing was carried out using blood. DNA for the CDR3: TGTGCCAGCAGGATAGTAGATTACACCGGGGAGCTGTTTTTT. Protein sequence: CASRIVDYTGELFF.